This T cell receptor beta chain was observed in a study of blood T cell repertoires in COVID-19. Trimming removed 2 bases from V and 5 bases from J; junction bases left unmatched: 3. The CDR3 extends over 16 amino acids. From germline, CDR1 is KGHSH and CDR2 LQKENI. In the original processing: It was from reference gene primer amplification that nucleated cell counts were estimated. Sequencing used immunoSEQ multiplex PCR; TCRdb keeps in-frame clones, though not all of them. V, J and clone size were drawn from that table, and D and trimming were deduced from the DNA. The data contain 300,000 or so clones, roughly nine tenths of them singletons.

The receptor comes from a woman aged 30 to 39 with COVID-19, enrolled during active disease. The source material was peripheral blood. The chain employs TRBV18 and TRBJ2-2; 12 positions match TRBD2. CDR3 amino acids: CASSPLTSGSTGELFF. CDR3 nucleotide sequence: TGTGCCAGCTCACCATTGACTAGCGGGAGTACCGGGGAGCTGTTTTTT.